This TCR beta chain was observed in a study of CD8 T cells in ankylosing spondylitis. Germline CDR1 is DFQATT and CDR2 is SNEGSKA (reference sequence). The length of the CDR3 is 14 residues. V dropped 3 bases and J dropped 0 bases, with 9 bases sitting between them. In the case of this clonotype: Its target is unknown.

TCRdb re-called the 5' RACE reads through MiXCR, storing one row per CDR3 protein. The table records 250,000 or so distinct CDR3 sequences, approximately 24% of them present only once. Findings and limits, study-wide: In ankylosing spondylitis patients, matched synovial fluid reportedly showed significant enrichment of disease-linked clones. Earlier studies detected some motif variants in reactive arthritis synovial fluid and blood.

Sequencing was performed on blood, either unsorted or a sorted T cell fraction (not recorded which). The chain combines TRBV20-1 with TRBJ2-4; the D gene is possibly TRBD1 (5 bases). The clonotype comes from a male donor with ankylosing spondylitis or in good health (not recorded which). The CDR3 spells CSASTGVAKNIQYF. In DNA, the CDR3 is TGCAGTGCTAGTACAGGAGTAGCCAAAAACATTCAGTACTTC.